This T cell receptor beta chain was documented in a study of immune evolution from preneoplasia to lung adenocarcinoma. Notes on the study in general: Clonality was highest in normal lung, lower in later-stage lesions apparently. Normal lung had the highest top T cell clone frequencies.

The CDR3 contains 15 residues. In germline, CDR1 is MDHEN, CDR2 SYDVKM. The repertoire was sequenced with immunoSEQ multiplex PCR; TCRdb's copy has only in-frame clones and lacks some. The sample yields just over 7,000 clones, 65% to 85% seen once. Resections took place in Japan or China from about 2014 to 2017. H&E slides confirmed each diagnosis, reviewed by two pathologists independently. About this clone itself: Its cognate antigen is unknown. One junction end disagrees with the germline gene, perhaps due to a read error. Other DNA sequences in this sample translate to the same CDR3.

The TCR was taken from a person aged 65 to 79 with lung adenocarcinoma. Sequences were obtained from FFPE adjacent normal lung tissue. This rearrangement joins TRBV28 to TRBJ2-7; D is perhaps TRBD1 (6 bases). The CDR3 sequence is CASSSTNRESYEQYF. The CDR3, as DNA: TGTGCCAGTAGTTCCACAAACAGGGAGAGCTACGAGCAGTACTTC.